The rows below give T cell receptor beta chains drawn from one sample of a study of blood T cell repertoires in COVID-19. TCRdb keeps only in-frame clones here, not all; method: immunoSEQ multiplex PCR. The sample shows some 180,000 clones, 87% of them seen only once. Sequenced input: peripheral blood. Every receptor here comes from a man in his fifties or sixties with active or convalescent COVID-19. Each CDR3 is given with its conserved first and last residue.

CDR3 protein,V gene
CASSPSDRVGYGYTF,TRBV7-2
CAIYSGANVLTF,TRBV10-3
CASTYPGTGYYGYTF,TRBV21-1
CASSRQSNQPQHF,TRBV6-5
CATRETGNDEQYF,TRBV24-1
CASSSIGQGGYTF,TRBV7-2
CASGTRGSWSYNSPLHF,TRBV6-7
CASSQVGARSSYGYTF,TRBV4-1
CASRLNPGGGGGYTF,TRBV13
CASSRLGGTRDTQYF,TRBV5-1
CASSFYKGGHSPLHF,TRBV11-2
CASSLQGANTEAFF,TRBV5-1
CASSPQTGTGTDTQYF,TRBV18
CASSVTPSGGALGELFF,TRBV4-1
CASSLDREPQHF,TRBV2
CATTQGQGGGYTF,TRBV15
CASSQRGGSYNEQFF,TRBV5-6
CASSQRLDYEQYF,TRBV2
CASGSTGGDTGELFF,TRBV6-6
CASSPPGQGPSSYEQYF,TRBV18
CSVVRGNTIYF,TRBV29-1
CASSQGRGPGVHSNQPQHF,TRBV4-1
CASSYSGTGDYYGYTF,TRBV6-5
CASSLRDQETQYF,TRBV13
CARGQVSNQPQHF,TRBV6-5
CASSWDRGQSGGYTF,TRBV7-9
CASSARENTEAFF,TRBV9
CASSPQAAPNTEAFF,TRBV9
CAWSPTGYNEQFF,TRBV30
CASSYGGAPNSPLHF,TRBV6-6
CASSSRVPYGYTF,TRBV5-6
CATRDSSYQTQYF,TRBV24-1
CASGLVMGARDQPQHF,TRBV12-5
CASSQLDFPGQPSYEQYF,TRBV4-2
CASSSRDTQYF,TRBV10-1
CASSLIAGTGADTQYF,TRBV7-2
CASSLSEVSGYTF,TRBV5-4
CASSLAGRRSYNSPLHF,TRBV5-5
CASSHPGSTGDDYGYTF,TRBV23-1
CASSHNRNTEAFF,TRBV11-3
CASSPTGLHEQFF,TRBV7-2
CASSEVWGGTEAFF,TRBV6-1
CASSPFEYYGYTF,TRBV9
CASSALAGGTSTDTQYF,TRBV9
CASRQTGGVRNTEAFF,TRBV6-6
CASSLVFGGSTDTQYF,TRBV11-3
CASSPGGGKQPQHF,TRBV4-1
CASLTFWTSGGHNEQFF,TRBV2
CASSERTGGDSPLHF,TRBV6-1